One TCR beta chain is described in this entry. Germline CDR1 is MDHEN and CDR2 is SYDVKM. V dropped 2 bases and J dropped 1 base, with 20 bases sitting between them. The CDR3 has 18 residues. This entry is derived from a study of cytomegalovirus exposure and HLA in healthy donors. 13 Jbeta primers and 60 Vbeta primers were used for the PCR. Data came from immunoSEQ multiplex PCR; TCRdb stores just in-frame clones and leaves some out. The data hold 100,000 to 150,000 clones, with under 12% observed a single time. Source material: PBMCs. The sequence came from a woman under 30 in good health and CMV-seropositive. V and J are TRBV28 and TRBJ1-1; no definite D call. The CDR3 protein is CASSLIWASLSQNTEAFF. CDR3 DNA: TGTGCCAGCAGTTTAATTTGGGCCTCATTGTCCCAGAACACTGAAGCTTTCTTT.